This T cell receptor (beta chain) was recorded in a study of blood T cell repertoires in COVID-19. On the study more broadly: Italy, Spain and the United States were the sources of the convalescent and acute COVID-19 samples. T cells, B-cell-depleted T cells, or PBMCs supplied cDNA or gDNA.

The junction had 6 bases not matched to a gene; V was cut back by 0 bases and J by 5 bases. From germline, CDR1 is WNHNN and CDR2 SYGVQD (reference sequence). This CDR3 is 16 amino acids long. Original analysis: Reference gene primer amplification gave nucleated cell count estimates. Data came from immunoSEQ multiplex PCR; TCRdb stores just in-frame clones and leaves some out. From that table come the V and J calls and clone size; the DNA was used to work out D and trimming. The top ten clones hold roughly 23% of a sample with 9,500 to 10,000 clones, about 81% of them seen once. The source material was peripheral blood. The receptor was isolated from a man between 60 and 75 years old with active COVID-19. This sequence joins TRBV10-1 and TRBJ2-5; the match to TRBD1 covers 10 bases. The CDR3 DNA reads as TGCGCCAGCAGTGAGTCCGGGACAGGGGTAAGGGAGACCCAGTACTTC. Encoded protein: CASSESGTGVRETQYF.